This TCR beta chain was sequenced in a study of cytomegalovirus exposure and HLA in healthy donors. It was healthy bone marrow donors who served as donors. PCR employed 60 Vbeta and 13 Jbeta primers. Only in-frame clones appear in the TCRdb table, and some are missing; sequencing was by immunoSEQ multiplex PCR. The table records some 120,000 clones, around four fifths of them present only once. Note on this clone: Its antigen is unknown.

General study results and limits: It was assumed in the presence/absence analyses that sequencing depth was roughly uniform across donors. TCR beta V- and J-gene trimming was later associated with a missense DCLRE1C variant.

The sequenced sample was PBMCs. The TCR originated in a human donor in good health.

The CDR3 here is CASSVDSQDSGNTEAFF. The CDR3 coding sequence is TGCGCCAGCAGCGTGGACAGCCAGGACAGTGGGAACACTGAAGCTTTCTTT. The V call is TRBV5-1, the J call TRBJ1-1, with a weak D call TRBD1 (6 bases). The CDR3 is 17 residues long. Trimming cost V 4 bases and J 1 base, with 20 bases left between them. Germline V lookup: CDR1 SGHRS, CDR2 YFSETQ.